These 24 T cell receptor beta chains originate from one sample sequenced in a study of memory CD4+ T cells and cytomegalovirus serostatus. Single viable CD3+CD4+CD8-CD45RO+ cells were sorted as the memory CD4+ T cells. Repertoires were generated with immunoSEQ multiplex PCR, while TCRdb's copy carries only in-frame clones and drops some. This sample has roughly 40,000 clones, with around three quarters found just once. Specimen: memory CD4+ T cells from blood. These receptors were collected from an adult in good health and CMV-seronegative.

The CDR3 nucleotides are TGTGCCACCAGCAGAGACCGGACTAGCGGGGCTAAAAACATTCAGTACTTC. This codes for CATSRDRTSGAKNIQYF. This chain connects TRBV15 to TRBJ2-4; 12 bases fit TRBD2. Trimming cost V 0 bases and J 4 bases; bases outside gene matches: 4. The CDR3 extends over 17 amino acids. Germline V CDR1 and CDR2: LNHNV, YYDKDF (reference sequence). The variable domain in full, completed from reference TRBV15 and TRBJ2-4, reads DAMVIQNPRYQVTQFGKPVTLSCSQTLNHNVMYWYQQKSSQAPKLLFHYYDKDFNNEADTPDNFQSRRPNTSFCFLDIRSPGLGDTAMYLCATSRDRTSGAKNIQYFGAGTRLSVL.

The genes are TRBV25-1 and TRBJ2-7; D unclear. The CDR3 is 14 amino acids. V lost 1 base, J lost 0 bases, and 7 bases lay in between. Germline V CDR1 and CDR2: MGHDK, SYGVNS. CDR3 coding DNA: TGTGCCAGCAGTGAATCCCGAACCTCCTACGAGCAGTACTTC. Translating it yields CASSESRTSYEQYF.

In nucleotides, the CDR3 is TGCGCCGGTTCTAGCGGGAGGCAGGATGAGCAGTTCTTC. It translates to CAGSSGRQDEQFF. The chain couples TRBV10-2 to TRBJ2-1, with TRBD2 matching 11 bases. The junction had 8 bases not matched to a gene; V was cut back by 11 bases and J by 8 bases. The length of the CDR3 is 13 residues. Per the germline V gene, CDR1 is WSHSY and CDR2 is SAAADI.

The rearrangement joins TRBV19 to TRBJ1-5; 8 bases align to TRBD1. Per the germline V gene, CDR1 is LNHDA and CDR2 is SQIVND (reference sequence). The CDR3 has 19 amino acids. Trimming took 4 bases from V and 0 from J; bases not matched to a gene: 14. The CDR3 region has the DNA TGTGCCAGTAGTACAACCTCGACAGGGGATGTTTATAGCAATCAGCCCCAGCATTTT. Translated: CASSTTSTGDVYSNQPQHF.

The chain is built from TRBV5-1 and TRBJ2-5; perhaps TRBD2 as D (5 bases). V was pared by 5 bases and J by 1 base, with 12 bases between. The CDR3 length is 14 residues. Germline loops: CDR1 SGHRS, CDR2 YFSETQ. The CDR3 is CASSIGESQETQYF. As DNA, the CDR3 is TGCGCCAGCAGTATCGGGGAGAGCCAAGAGACCCAGTACTTC.

V is TRBV9 and J is TRBJ2-1; a weak D match, TRBD1 (8 bases). This CDR3 region has 16 residues. Germline V gene data show CDR1 as SGDLS and CDR2 as YYNGEE. Trimming shortened V by 4 bases and J by 2 bases, and 16 bases separated the two germline ends. The CDR3 is CASSKGQGGPYNEQFF. CDR3 sequence (DNA): TGTGCCAGCAGCAAAGGACAGGGAGGGCCCTACAATGAGCAGTTCTTC.

The chain uses TRBV10-2 and TRBJ1-6; the match to TRBD1 covers 10 bases. With V trimmed by 3 bases and J by 10 bases, 9 bases remained unmatched. Germline values: CDR1 WSHSY, CDR2 SAAADI. This CDR3 has 16 residues. CDR3 residues: CASSDPGQGIGSPLHF. The DNA for the CDR3 is TGCGCCAGCAGTGATCCGGGACAGGGGATCGGATCACCCCTCCACTTT.

The V and J genes are TRBV7-2 and TRBJ1-1, with D uncertain. The germline CDR1 and CDR2 sequences are SGHTA and FQGNSA. Trimming took 6 bases from V and 1 from J, leaving 9 bases between them. This CDR3 comprises 13 residues. CDR3 DNA: TGTGCCAGCAGACCTCACCAGAACACTGAAGCTTTCTTT. It specifies CASRPHQNTEAFF.

The J gene is TRBJ1-6, the V gene TRBV13; no clear D gene. Germline values: CDR1 PRHDT, CDR2 FYEKMQ (reference sequence). Trimming removed 5 bases at V and 3 bases at J, with 8 bases between. CDR3 length: 14 amino acids. The CDR3 DNA reads TGTGCCAGCAGCCGCCTTCGCTATAATTCACCCCTCCACTTT. Amino acids: CASSRLRYNSPLHF.

A few counts support this clone. CDR3 region: CASSWDRVPHYEQYF. CDR3 sequence (DNA): TGTGCCAGCAGCTGGGACAGGGTCCCCCACTACGAGCAGTACTTC. The rearrangement joins TRBV5-5 to TRBJ2-7, with 9 bases aligning to TRBD1. Germline CDR1 and CDR2: SGHKS and YYEKEE (reference sequence). The CDR3 covers 15 residues. The trim removed 3 bases at V and 3 bases at J, leaving 7 bases unmatched.

The chain couples TRBV9 to TRBJ2-5, with D tentatively TRBD2 (6 bases). The V gene's germline CDR1 is SGDLS and CDR2 YYNGEE. The germline V and J ends were trimmed by 3 bases and 4 bases, with 16 bases remaining between them. CDR3 size: 15 residues. The DNA for the CDR3 is TGTGCCAGCAGCGCTCTGGGAGGAGTGGGAGAGACCCAGTACTTC. The encoded protein is CASSALGGVGETQYF. The entire variable domain, with the rest obtained from reference TRBV9 and TRBJ2-5, is as follows: DSGVTQTPKHLITATGQRVTLRCSPRSGDLSVYWYQQSLDQGLQFLIQYYNGEERAKGNILERFSAQQFPDLHSELNLSSLELGDSALYFCASSALGGVGETQYFGPGTRLLVL.

The V and J genes are TRBV7-6 and TRBJ2-2; D possibly corresponds to TRBD2 (5 bases). CDR1 and CDR2 from the germline V gene are SGHVS and FNYEAQ. The CDR3 has 15 amino acids. Between the trimmed V and J ends, which lost 3 bases and 3 bases, there was a span of 11 bases. CDR3 DNA: TGTGCCAGCAGCTTGTCGGGATATTACACCGGGGAGCTGTTTTTT. This encodes CASSLSGYYTGELFF.

The chain has TRBV11-3 and TRBJ2-1; 8 nucleotides agree with TRBD2. This CDR3 has 16 residues. The ends lost 4 bases at V and 4 bases at J; junction bases unmatched: 9. CDR1 is SGHNT and CDR2 is YENEEA in the germline V gene. The CDR3 spells CASSSLGRASYNEQFF. CDR3 bases: TGTGCCAGCAGCTCGCTCGGGAGGGCCTCGTACAATGAGCAGTTCTTC.

This clone turned up a few times. The rearrangement joins TRBV7-2 to TRBJ2-1; 13 positions agree with TRBD2. Trimming at V came to 7 bases and at J to 9 bases, leaving 9 bases not matched to a gene. Germline V CDR1 and CDR2: SGHTA, FQGNSA. The CDR3 sequence is 15 residues long. This chain's CDR3 is CASTATSGRIGEQFF. The CDR3 DNA reads TGTGCCAGCACCGCGACTAGCGGGAGGATCGGTGAGCAGTTCTTC.

V is TRBV4-2 and J is TRBJ2-5, with D hard to call. The CDR3 is 12 residues long. V was trimmed by 0 bases and J by 5 bases, leaving 4 bases between them. Germline V gene data show CDR1 as LGHNA and CDR2 as YNFKEQ. CDR3 coding DNA: TGTGCCAGCAGCCAAGAAGCGGAGACCCAGTACTTC. It specifies CASSQEAETQYF.

V usage is TRBV9 and J usage is TRBJ2-3; no definite D call. The CDR3 extends over 16 amino acids. Trimming shortened V by 4 bases and J by 3 bases, and 18 bases separated the two germline ends. CDR1 is SGDLS, CDR2 YYNGEE, per germline. CDR3 sequence reads: CASSLTSQSYTDTQYF. DNA of the CDR3: TGTGCCAGCAGCCTAACCTCACAGAGCTATACAGATACGCAGTATTTT.

This clone appeared a few times. The chain uses TRBV19 and TRBJ1-5, with 9 bases identical to TRBD1. V trimming: 4 bases; J trimming: 5 bases; junction bases outside the gene matches: 9. The CDR3 length is 16 residues. Germline V gives CDR1 LNHDA, CDR2 SQIVND (reference sequence). CDR3 sequence: CASSRRSQGADQPQHF. The CDR3 DNA is TGTGCCAGTAGTAGGAGATCACAGGGGGCTGATCAGCCCCAGCATTTT.

This sequence joins TRBV7-2 and TRBJ1-5; D gene uncertain. The CDR3 spans 14 residues. Per the germline V gene, CDR1 is SGHTA and CDR2 is FQGNSA. With 1 base removed from V and 0 bases from J, the gap between germline ends came to 4 bases. The CDR3 region has the DNA TGTGCCAGCAGCTTAGGGAATAGCAATCAGCCCCAGCATTTT. Protein sequence: CASSLGNSNQPQHF.

The chain joins TRBV6-6 to TRBJ1-5, with TRBD1 identical over 8 bases. Germline loops: CDR1 MNHNY, CDR2 SVGAGI (reference sequence). This CDR3 has 14 residues. V was clipped by 6 bases and J by 4 bases; unmatched bases: 5. CDR3 DNA: TGTGCCAGCAGACAGGGGGTAGGAAATCAGCCCCAGCATTTT. This translates into CASRQGVGNQPQHF.

The chain has TRBV27 and TRBJ1-4; a possible D gene is TRBD1 (5 bases). CDR1 is MNHEY, CDR2 SMNVEV, per germline (reference sequence). Trimming left V 5 bases short and J 10 bases short, with 11 bases between. CDR3 size: 12 residues. The CDR3 spells CASSPDNGKLFF. The CDR3 region has the DNA TGTGCCAGCAGTCCGGACAACGGAAAACTGTTTTTT.

The rearrangement links TRBV25-1 to TRBJ2-3, with D possibly matching TRBD2 (6 bases). The CDR3 loop spans 14 amino acids. With 5 bases removed from V and 4 bases from J, the gap between germline ends came to 13 bases. Looked up from germline, CDR1 is MGHDK and CDR2 is SYGVNS. The CDR3 coding sequence is TGTGCCAGCAGTCGGGGGTTCGGGGCAGATACGCAGTATTTT. Translation: CASSRGFGADTQYF.

This clone was seen just once. The chain couples TRBV30 to TRBJ1-3; D gene uncertain. This CDR3 region has 18 residues. CDR1 GTSNPN and CDR2 SVGIG come from the germline V gene (reference sequence). Trimming shortened V by 4 bases and J by 0 bases, and 22 bases separated the two germline ends. In nucleotides, the CDR3 is TGTGCCTGGATCCCACGGGGAATCTACCTGGGCTCTGGAAACACCATATATTTT. It specifies CAWIPRGIYLGSGNTIYF.

This clone was found a few times. The genes are TRBV27 and TRBJ2-2, with D possibly being TRBD1 or TRBD2 (7 bases each). Germline assignment: CDR1 MNHEY and CDR2 SMNVEV (reference sequence). Trimming took off 6 bases at V and 5 bases at J, with 16 bases between the two ends. The CDR3 spans 15 residues. CDR3 DNA sequence: TGTGCCAGCAGCAACAGGGGAGGGGGAACCGGGGAGCTGTTTTTT. It yields the protein CASSNRGGGTGELFF.

This clone was recorded a few times. This chain links TRBV19 with TRBJ2-2; 8 bases agree with TRBD1. Per germline, CDR1 LNHDA and CDR2 SQIVND (reference sequence). V trimming: 5 bases; J trimming: 4 bases; junction bases outside the gene matches: 15. This CDR3 contains 18 residues. This chain's CDR3 is CASSGWGVRQGTTGELFF. Here the CDR3 DNA reads TGTGCCAGTAGTGGATGGGGCGTCCGACAGGGGACCACCGGGGAGCTGTTTTTT.